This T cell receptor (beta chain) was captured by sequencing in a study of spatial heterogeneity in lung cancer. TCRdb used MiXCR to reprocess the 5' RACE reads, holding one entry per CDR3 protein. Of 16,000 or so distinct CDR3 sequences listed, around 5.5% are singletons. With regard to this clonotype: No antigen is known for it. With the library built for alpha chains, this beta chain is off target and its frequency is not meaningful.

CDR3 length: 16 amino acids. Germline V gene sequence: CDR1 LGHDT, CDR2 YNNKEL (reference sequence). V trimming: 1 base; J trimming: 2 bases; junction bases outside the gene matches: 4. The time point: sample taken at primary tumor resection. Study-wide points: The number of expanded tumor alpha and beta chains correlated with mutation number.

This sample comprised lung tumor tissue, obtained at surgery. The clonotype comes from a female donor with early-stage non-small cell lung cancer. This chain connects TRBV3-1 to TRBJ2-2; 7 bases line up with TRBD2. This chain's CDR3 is CASSQARERNTGELFF. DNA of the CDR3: TGTGCCAGCAGCCAAGCGCGGGAGCGAAACACCGGGGAGCTGTTTTTT.